These 5 T cell receptor beta chains were all obtained from the same sample, sequenced in a study of identifying expanded T cells in peripheral blood. Data came from immunoSEQ multiplex PCR; TCRdb stores just in-frame clones and leaves some out. The table lists about 94,000 clones, around 90% of them singletons, with about 6% in the top ten. The sequencing input was blood. These receptors were obtained from a person between 18 and 75 years old in good health.

The chain is built from TRBV30 and TRBJ1-2, with TRBD1 identical over 9 bases. The CDR3 is 15 residues long. The germline gives CDR1 GTSNPN, CDR2 SVGIG (reference sequence). V gave up 8 bases and J gave up 0 bases; unmatched junction bases: 10. This CDR3 is CAGRDRAFPNYGYTF. CDR3 in DNA: TGTGCCGGACGGGACAGGGCTTTCCCTAACTATGGCTACACCTTC. The full variable domain, its missing parts supplied by reference TRBV30 and TRBJ1-2, is SQTIHQWPATLVQPVGSPLSLECTVEGTSNPNLYWYRQAAGRGLQLLFYSVGIGQISSEVPQNLSASRPQDRQFILSSKKLLLSDSGFYLCAGRDRAFPNYGYTFGSGTRLTVV.

The V and J genes are TRBV7-8 and TRBJ1-5; 11 positions match TRBD1. Germline V CDR1 and CDR2: SGHVS, FQNEAQ. Trimming at V came to 3 bases and at J to 5 bases, leaving 9 bases not matched to a gene. This CDR3 contains 17 residues. The CDR3 loop reads CASSFSRGTGGYQPQHF. CDR3 nucleotide sequence: TGTGCCAGCAGCTTCTCGCGCGGGACAGGGGGATATCAGCCCCAGCATTTT. The variable domain in full, with the rest retrieved from reference TRBV7-8 and TRBJ1-5, is GAGVSQSPRYKVAKRGQDVALRCDPISGHVSLFWYQQALGQGPEFLTYFQNEAQLDKSGLPSDRFFAERPEGSVSTLKIQRTQQEDSAVYLCASSFSRGTGGYQPQHFGDGTRLSIL.

This chain links TRBV30 with TRBJ1-1; D possibly corresponds to TRBD1 (6 bases). This CDR3 is built from 14 residues. V dropped 3 bases and J dropped 5 bases, with 16 bases sitting between them. Germline-derived CDR1 and CDR2 are GTSNPN and SVGIG (reference sequence). The CDR3 DNA sequence: TGTGCCTGGAGGACCGGGCAGGGGTTGACTGAAGCTTTCTTT. It codes for CAWRTGQGLTEAFF.

This sequence joins TRBV2 and TRBJ1-1, with 7 bases matching TRBD1. From germline, CDR1 is SNHLY and CDR2 FYNNEI. Trimming removed 5 bases from V and 0 bases from J; junction bases left unmatched: 3. CDR3 length: 14 amino acids. CDR3 in DNA: TGTGCCAGCAGTTTACAGGGGCTGAACACTGAAGCTTTCTTT. This encodes CASSLQGLNTEAFF.

The V and J genes are TRBV6-6 and TRBJ2-7; 7 bases map to TRBD2. The CDR3 runs to 15 residues. V trimming: 2 bases; J trimming: 3 bases; junction bases outside the gene matches: 7. CDR1 MNHNY and CDR2 SVGAGI come from the germline V gene (reference sequence). The CDR3 loop reads CASSYESSGGYEQYF. The CDR3 bases are TGTGCCAGCAGTTACGAGTCTAGCGGAGGCTACGAGCAGTACTTC.